The subject of this entry is one T cell receptor (beta chain). Germline V gives CDR1 SGHTA, CDR2 FQGNSA. This CDR3 spans 13 amino acids. Between the trimmed V and J ends, which lost 3 bases and 2 bases, there was a span of 6 bases. The data are from a study of shared clonotypes between healthy human individuals. Data came from immunoSEQ multiplex PCR; TCRdb stores just in-frame clones and leaves some out. The sample holds some 350,000 clones, over 65% seen once. Subsets obtained from CD4+ cells comprised CD45RA+ naive and CD45RA-negative memory cells. The receptor was derived from a man under 40 in good health. The chain employs TRBV7-2 and TRBJ2-3, with D uncertain. Sequencing was done on a sample of memory CD4+ T cells sorted from blood. Subset here: CD45RA-negative fraction. CDR3 DNA: TGTGCCAGCAGCTTTTCCTACACAGATACGCAGTATTTT. Residues: CASSFSYTDTQYF.